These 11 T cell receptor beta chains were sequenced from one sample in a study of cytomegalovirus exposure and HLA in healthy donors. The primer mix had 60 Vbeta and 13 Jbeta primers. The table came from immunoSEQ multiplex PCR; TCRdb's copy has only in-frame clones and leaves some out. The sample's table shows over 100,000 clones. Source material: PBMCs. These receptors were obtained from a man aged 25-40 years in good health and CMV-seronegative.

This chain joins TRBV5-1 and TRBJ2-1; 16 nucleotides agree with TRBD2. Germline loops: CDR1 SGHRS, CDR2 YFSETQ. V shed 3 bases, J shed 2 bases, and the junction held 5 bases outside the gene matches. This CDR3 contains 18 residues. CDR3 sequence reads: CASSSLGTSGGAYNEQFF. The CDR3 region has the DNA TGCGCCAGCAGCTCTCTGGGGACTAGCGGGGGGGCCTACAATGAGCAGTTCTTC.

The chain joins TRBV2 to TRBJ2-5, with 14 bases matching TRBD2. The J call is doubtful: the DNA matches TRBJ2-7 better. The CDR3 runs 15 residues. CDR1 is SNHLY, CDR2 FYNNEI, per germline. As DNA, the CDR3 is TGTGCCAGCACCGGACTAGCGGGGGGTCTCTACGAGCAGTACTTC. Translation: CASTGLAGGLYEQYF.

In nucleotides, the CDR3 is TGCGCCAGCAGCTCTACGCCTACCACTAGCGGGGGGGAGTTCTTC. It specifies CASSSTPTTSGGEFF. The chain carries TRBV5-1 and TRBJ2-1, with TRBD2 identical over 13 bases. Germline V gives CDR1 SGHRS, CDR2 YFSETQ. Trimming took 3 bases from V and 14 from J; bases not matched to a gene: 11. The CDR3 loop spans 15 amino acids.

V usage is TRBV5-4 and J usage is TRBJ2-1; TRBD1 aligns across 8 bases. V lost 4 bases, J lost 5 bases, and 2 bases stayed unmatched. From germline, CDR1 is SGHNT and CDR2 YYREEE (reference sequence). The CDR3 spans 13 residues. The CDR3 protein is CASSKTGDNEQFF. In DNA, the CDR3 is TGTGCCAGCAGCAAGACAGGGGACAATGAGCAGTTCTTC.

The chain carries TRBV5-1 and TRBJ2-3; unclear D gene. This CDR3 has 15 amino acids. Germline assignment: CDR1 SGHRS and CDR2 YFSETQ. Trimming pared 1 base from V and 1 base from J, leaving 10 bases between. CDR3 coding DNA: TGCGCCAGCAGCTTGAATACTTTCGGCACAGATACGCAGTATTTT. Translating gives CASSLNTFGTDTQYF.

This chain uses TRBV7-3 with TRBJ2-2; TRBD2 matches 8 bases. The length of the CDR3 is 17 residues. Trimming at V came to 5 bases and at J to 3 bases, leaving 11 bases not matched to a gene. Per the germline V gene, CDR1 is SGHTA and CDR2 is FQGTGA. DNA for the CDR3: TGTGCCAGCAGCCGCGGGGGGAGGGGGGAAGACACCGGGGAGCTGTTTTTT. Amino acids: CASSRGGRGEDTGELFF.

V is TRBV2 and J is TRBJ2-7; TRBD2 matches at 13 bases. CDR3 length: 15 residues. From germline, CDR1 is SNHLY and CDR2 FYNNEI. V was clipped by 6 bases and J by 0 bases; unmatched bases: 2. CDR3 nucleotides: TGTGCCAGCAGAGGACTAGCGGGGGCCTCCTACGAGCAGTACTTC. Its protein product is CASRGLAGASYEQYF.

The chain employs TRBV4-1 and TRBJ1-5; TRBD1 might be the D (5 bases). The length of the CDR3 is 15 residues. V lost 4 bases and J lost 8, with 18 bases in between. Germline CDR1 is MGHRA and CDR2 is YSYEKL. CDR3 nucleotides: TGCGCCAGCAGCCCCGATGGGGCAGGGTTGGAGCCCCAGCATTTT. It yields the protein CASSPDGAGLEPQHF.

CDR3 bases: TGCGCCAGCAGCCAACGTGACGGGAAACTCTCCTACAATGAGCAGTTCTTC. It encodes CASSQRDGKLSYNEQFF. V usage is TRBV4-1 and J usage is TRBJ2-1; tentative D call: TRBD2 (5 bases). The germline V and J ends were trimmed by 2 bases and 0 bases, with 14 bases remaining between them. Germline values: CDR1 MGHRA, CDR2 YSYEKL. The CDR3 runs to 17 residues.

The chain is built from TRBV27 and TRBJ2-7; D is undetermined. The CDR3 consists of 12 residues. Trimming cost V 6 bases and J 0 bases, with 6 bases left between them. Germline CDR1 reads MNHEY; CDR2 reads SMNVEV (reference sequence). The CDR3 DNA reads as TGTGCCAGCAGCCTTCTCTCCTACGAGCAGTACTTC. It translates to CASSLLSYEQYF.

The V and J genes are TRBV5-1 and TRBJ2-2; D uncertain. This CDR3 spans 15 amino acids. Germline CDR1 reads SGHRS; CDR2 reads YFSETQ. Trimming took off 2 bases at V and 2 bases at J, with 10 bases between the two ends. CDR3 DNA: TGCGCCAGCAGCTTCCAAGCCCCAAACACCGGGGAGCTGTTTTTT. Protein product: CASSFQAPNTGELFF. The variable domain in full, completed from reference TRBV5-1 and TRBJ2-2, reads KAGVTQTPRYLIKTRGQQVTLSCSPISGHRSVSWYQQTPGQGLQFLFEYFSETQRNKGNFPGRFSGRQFSNSRSEMNVSTLELGDSALYLCASSFQAPNTGELFFGEGSRLTVL.